This T cell receptor (beta chain) is from a study of post-analysis software for immune sequencing data. Study outcomes and limitations: With F measure, samples from one preparation batch clustered together strongly. Normalized Chao1 diversity was significantly reduced in patients versus controls. TRBV5-6, TRBV5-1 and TRBV20-1 belonged to a set of roughly 5 TRBV segments that were more frequent in patients than controls.

The V gene's germline CDR1 is MGHRA and CDR2 YSYEKL. Trimming cost V 4 bases and J 1 base, with 13 bases left between them. The CDR3 contains 15 residues. With regard to this clonotype: Its antigen is undetermined.

Incorporated into the TCR beta cDNA libraries were unique molecular identifiers, which served to reduce PCR and sequencing biases. TCRdb independently ran MiXCR on the PCR reads; one entry per CDR3 protein. The profile shows about 620,000 distinct CDR3 sequences, 44% of them singletons. The material sequenced was blood. The V gene is TRBV4-1, the J gene TRBJ2-5; D gene unclear. The source is a girl aged 5-17 years with multiple sclerosis. The CDR3: CASSREVVAQETQYF. CDR3 sequence (DNA): TGCGCCAGCAGCCGAGAGGTGGTAGCCCAAGAGACCCAGTACTTC.